One and the same sample provided the 5 T cell receptor beta chains below, sequenced in a study of control samples from healthy donors and cancer patients. This table comes from immunoSEQ multiplex PCR, and its TCRdb copy is limited to in-frame clones, with some not included. The sample carries roughly 160,000 clones, around 90% recorded once. The source material was blood. The receptors derive from a woman aged 25 to 39 in good health.

V gene TRBV5-6 combines with J gene TRBJ2-3; D may be TRBD1 (6 bases). Trimming took 2 bases from V and 9 from J, leaving 13 bases between them. The CDR3 spans 13 residues. Germline V gene data show CDR1 as SGHDT and CDR2 as YYEEEE. The CDR3 nucleotides are TGTGCCAGCAGCTTTTTAGGGGGTGGAACGCAGTATTTT. Residues: CASSFLGGGTQYF.

As for this clone: The identical CDR3 is also encoded by other nucleotide sequences in the sample. This chain uses TRBV28 with TRBJ2-1; D gene unclear. The CDR3 consists of 11 residues. The germline V gene encodes CDR1 MDHEN and CDR2 SYDVKM. V dropped 3 bases and J dropped 7 bases, with 4 bases sitting between them. The CDR3 here is CASSLVNEQFF. The CDR3 nucleotides are TGTGCCAGCAGTTTGGTGAATGAGCAGTTCTTC.

V and J are TRBV6-5 and TRBJ2-7; 10 nucleotides line up with TRBD2. Germline values: CDR1 MNHEY, CDR2 SVGAGI. The CDR3 has 14 amino acids. Trimming at V came to 5 bases and at J to 2 bases, leaving 3 bases not matched to a gene. CDR3 nucleotide sequence: TGTGCCAGCAGTCGACTAGCGGGTCCCTACGAGCAGTACTTC. It yields the protein CASSRLAGPYEQYF.

The rearrangement uses TRBV2 and TRBJ1-5, with TRBD1 matching 7 bases. After removal of 3 bases from V and 9 bases from J, the junction contained 5 bases not matched to a gene. Germline CDR1 reads SNHLY; CDR2 reads FYNNEI. The CDR3 is 13 amino acids. CDR3 protein: CASSDEGARPQHF. In DNA, the CDR3 is TGTGCCAGCAGTGATGAGGGGGCTCGGCCCCAGCATTTT.

The gene calls are TRBV6-1 and TRBJ2-3; D gene ambiguous. The CDR3 contains 13 residues. V dropped 2 bases and J dropped 2 bases, with 5 bases sitting between them. The germline CDR1 and CDR2 sequences are MNHNS and SASEGT. The CDR3, as DNA: TGTGCCAGCAGTGAAAAAGCCACAGATACGCAGTATTTT. It encodes CASSEKATDTQYF.